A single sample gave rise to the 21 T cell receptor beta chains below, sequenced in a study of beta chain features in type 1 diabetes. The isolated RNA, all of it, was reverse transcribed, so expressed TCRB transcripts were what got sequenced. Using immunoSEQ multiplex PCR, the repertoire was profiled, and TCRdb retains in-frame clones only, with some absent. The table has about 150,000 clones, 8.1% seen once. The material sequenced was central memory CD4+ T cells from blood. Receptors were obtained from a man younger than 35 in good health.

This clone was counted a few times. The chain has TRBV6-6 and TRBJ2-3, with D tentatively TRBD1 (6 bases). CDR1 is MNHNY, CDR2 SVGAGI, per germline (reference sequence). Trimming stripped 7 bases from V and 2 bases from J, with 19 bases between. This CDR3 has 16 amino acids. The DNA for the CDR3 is TGTGCCAGCACCCTACAGGGAAGGACCTCCACAGATACGCAGTATTTT. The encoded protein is CASTLQGRTSTDTQYF.

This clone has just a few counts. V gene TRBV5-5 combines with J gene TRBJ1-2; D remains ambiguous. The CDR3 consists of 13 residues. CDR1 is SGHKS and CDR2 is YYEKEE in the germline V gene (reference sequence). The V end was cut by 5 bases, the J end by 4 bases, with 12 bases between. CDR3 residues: CASSPGLSYGYTF. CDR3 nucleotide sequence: TGTGCCAGCAGTCCAGGATTGAGCTATGGCTACACCTTC.

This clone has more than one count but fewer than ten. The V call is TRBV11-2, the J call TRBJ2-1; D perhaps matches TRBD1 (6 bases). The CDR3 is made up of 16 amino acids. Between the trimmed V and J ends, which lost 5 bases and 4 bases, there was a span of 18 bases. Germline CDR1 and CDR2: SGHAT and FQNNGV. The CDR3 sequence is CASSKLLRDTYNEQFF. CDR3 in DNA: TGTGCCAGCAGCAAACTGCTCCGGGACACATACAATGAGCAGTTCTTC.

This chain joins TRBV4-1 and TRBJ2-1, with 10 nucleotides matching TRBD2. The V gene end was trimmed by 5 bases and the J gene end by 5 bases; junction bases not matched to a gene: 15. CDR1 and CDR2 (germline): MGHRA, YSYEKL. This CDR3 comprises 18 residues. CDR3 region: CASSYPSLSGGQDNEQFF. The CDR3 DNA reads TGCGCCAGCAGCTATCCCTCTCTTAGCGGGGGGCAAGACAATGAGCAGTTCTTC.

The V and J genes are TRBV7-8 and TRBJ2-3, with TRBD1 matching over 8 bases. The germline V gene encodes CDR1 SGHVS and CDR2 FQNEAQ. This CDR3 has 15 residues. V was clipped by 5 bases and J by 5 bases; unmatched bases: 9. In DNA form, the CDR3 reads TGTGCCAGCAGCGACAGGGGAGGCATAATAGATACGCAGTATTTT. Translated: CASSDRGGIIDTQYF.

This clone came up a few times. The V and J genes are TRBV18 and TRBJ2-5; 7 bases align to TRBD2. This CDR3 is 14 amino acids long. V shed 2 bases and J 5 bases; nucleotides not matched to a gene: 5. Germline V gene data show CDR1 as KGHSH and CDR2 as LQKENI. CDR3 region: CASSPREGRETQYF. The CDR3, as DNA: TGTGCCAGCTCACCAAGGGAGGGCCGGGAGACCCAGTACTTC. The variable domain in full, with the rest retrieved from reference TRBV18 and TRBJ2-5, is NAGVMQNPRHLVRRRGQEARLRCSPMKGHSHVYWYRQLPEEGLKFMVYLQKENIIDESGMPKERFSAEFPKEGPSILRIQQVVRGDSAAYFCASSPREGRETQYFGPGTRLLVL.

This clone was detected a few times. CDR3 protein: CAWSENPIRTEQFF. CDR3 coding DNA: TGTGCCTGGAGCGAGAACCCGATTCGGACAGAGCAGTTCTTC. The chain employs TRBV30 and TRBJ2-1; D may be TRBD1 (5 bases). Trimming cost V 3 bases and J 10 bases, with 19 bases left between them. The germline V gene has CDR1 GTSNPN and CDR2 SVGIG (reference sequence). This CDR3 contains 14 residues.

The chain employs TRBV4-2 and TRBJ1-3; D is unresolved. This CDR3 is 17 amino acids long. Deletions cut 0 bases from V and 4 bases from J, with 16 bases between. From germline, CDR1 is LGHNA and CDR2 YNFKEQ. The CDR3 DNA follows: TGTGCCAGCAGCCAAGATTGGGCAGACCCGTCCGGAAACACCATATATTTT. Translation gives CASSQDWADPSGNTIYF.

Here the CDR3 DNA reads TGTGCCAGCAGCCCCACTAGCGGGTCAAACTTTGAGCAGTTCTTC. It codes for CASSPTSGSNFEQFF. V gene TRBV11-3 combines with J gene TRBJ2-1, with 9 bases aligning to TRBD2. The length of the CDR3 is 15 residues. Germline loops: CDR1 SGHNT, CDR2 YENEEA. V shed 5 bases, J shed 9 bases, and the junction held 11 bases outside the gene matches.

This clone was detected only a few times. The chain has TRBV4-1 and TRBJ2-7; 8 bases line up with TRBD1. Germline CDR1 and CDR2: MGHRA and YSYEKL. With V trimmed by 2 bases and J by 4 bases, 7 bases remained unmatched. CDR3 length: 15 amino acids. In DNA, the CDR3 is TGCGCCAGCAGCCAAACGGACAGGGAATCATACGAGCAGTACTTC. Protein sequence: CASSQTDRESYEQYF.

In DNA, the CDR3 is TGTGCCAGCAGCTTGCCGGGGGGTCCCTACAATGAGCAGTTCTTC. This codes for CASSLPGGPYNEQFF. J is TRBJ2-1 and V is TRBV5-6; 7 bases match TRBD2. Germline V gene sequence: CDR1 SGHDT, CDR2 YYEEEE. V lost 1 base to trimming and J lost 2 bases; unmatched junction nucleotides: 3. This CDR3 comprises 15 residues.

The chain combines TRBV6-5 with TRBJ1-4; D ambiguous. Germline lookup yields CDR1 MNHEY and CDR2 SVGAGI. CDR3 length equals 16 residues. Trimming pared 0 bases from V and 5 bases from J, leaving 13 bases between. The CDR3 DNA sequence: TGTGCCAGCAGTTACTCGCCTGAGCTCCCGAATGAAAAACTGTTTTTT. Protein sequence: CASSYSPELPNEKLFF.

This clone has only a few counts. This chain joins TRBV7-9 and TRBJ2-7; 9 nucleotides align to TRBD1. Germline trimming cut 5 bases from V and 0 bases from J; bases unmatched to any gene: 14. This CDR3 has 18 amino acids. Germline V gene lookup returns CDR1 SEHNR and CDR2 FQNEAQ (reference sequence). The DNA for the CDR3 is TGTGCCAGCAGCCACCCGGGACAGGGAGTCGCGAGCTCCTACGAGCAGTACTTC. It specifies CASSHPGQGVASSYEQYF.

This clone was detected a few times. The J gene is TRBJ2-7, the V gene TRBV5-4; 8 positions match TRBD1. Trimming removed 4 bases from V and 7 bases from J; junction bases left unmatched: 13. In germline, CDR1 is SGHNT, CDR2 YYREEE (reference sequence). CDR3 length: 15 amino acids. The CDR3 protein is CASSPAAGGAGEQYF. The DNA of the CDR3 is TGTGCCAGCAGCCCGGCGGCAGGGGGCGCGGGGGAGCAGTACTTC.

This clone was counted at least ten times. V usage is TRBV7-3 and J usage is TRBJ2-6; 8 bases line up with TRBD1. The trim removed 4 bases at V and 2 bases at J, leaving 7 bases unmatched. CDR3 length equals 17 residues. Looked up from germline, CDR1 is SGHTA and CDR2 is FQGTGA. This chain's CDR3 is CASSSPRQGTGANVLTF. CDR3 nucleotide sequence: TGTGCCAGCAGCTCCCCCCGACAGGGGACTGGGGCCAACGTCCTGACTTTC.

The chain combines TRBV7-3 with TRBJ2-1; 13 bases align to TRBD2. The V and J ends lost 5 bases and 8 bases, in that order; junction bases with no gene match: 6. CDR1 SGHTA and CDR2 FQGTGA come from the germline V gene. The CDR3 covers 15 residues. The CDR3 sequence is CASSPTSGRGDEQFF. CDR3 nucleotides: TGTGCCAGCAGCCCAACTAGCGGGAGGGGTGATGAGCAGTTCTTC.

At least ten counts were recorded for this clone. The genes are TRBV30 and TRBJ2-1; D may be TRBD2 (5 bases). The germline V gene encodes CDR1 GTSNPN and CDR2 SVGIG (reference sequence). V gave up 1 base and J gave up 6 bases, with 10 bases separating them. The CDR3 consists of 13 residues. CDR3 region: CAWSADGGNEQFF. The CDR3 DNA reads TGTGCCTGGAGTGCGGATGGAGGCAATGAGCAGTTCTTC.

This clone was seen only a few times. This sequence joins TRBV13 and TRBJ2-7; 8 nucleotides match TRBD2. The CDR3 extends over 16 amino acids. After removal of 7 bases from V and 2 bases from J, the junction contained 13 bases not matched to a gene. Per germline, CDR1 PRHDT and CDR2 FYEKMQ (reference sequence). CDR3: CASTREVGAGAYEQYF. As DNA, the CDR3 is TGTGCCAGCACCCGAGAAGTAGGAGCGGGAGCCTACGAGCAGTACTTC.

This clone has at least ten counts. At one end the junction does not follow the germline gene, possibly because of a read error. The CDR3 DNA sequence: TGTGCCAGCAGCTTAGCTAGCGGGAGCCACTTC. Translation gives CASSLASGSHF. This chain connects TRBV7-9 to TRBJ2-5; 9 nucleotides match TRBD2. The germline V gene has CDR1 SEHNR and CDR2 FQNEAQ (reference sequence). The CDR3 covers 11 residues.

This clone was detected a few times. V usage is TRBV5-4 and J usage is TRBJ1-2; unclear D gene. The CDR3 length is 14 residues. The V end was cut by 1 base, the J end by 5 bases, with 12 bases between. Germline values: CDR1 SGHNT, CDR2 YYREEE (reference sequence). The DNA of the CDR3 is TGTGCCAGCAGCTTGTCGGGTATGAGGTATGGCTACACCTTC. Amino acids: CASSLSGMRYGYTF. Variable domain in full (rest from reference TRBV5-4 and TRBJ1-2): ETGVTQSPTHLIKTRGQQVTLRCSSQSGHNTVSWYQQALGQGPQFIFQYYREEENGRGNFPPRFSGLQFPNYSSELNVNALELDDSALYLCASSLSGMRYGYTFGSGTRLTVV.

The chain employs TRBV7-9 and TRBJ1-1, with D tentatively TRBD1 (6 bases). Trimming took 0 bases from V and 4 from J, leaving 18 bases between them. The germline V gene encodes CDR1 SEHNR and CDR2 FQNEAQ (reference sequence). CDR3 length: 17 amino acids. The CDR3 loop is CASSLAQVLGGGTEAFF. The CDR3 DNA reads TGTGCCAGCAGCTTAGCGCAAGTTTTAGGGGGTGGCACTGAAGCTTTCTTT.